This T cell receptor (beta chain) stems from a study of beta chain features in type 1 diabetes. General observations from the study: Type 1 diabetes patients had TCRB CDR3s that were shorter (moderately but significantly so) in all four CD4+ subsets.

Every donor had blood drawn once into heparin, roughly 120 mL on average. It was via CD45RO/CCR7/CD25/CD127/CD95/CD27 that CD4+ naive, central memory, regulatory and stem cell-like memory cells were sorted. Expressed TCRB transcripts were sequenced after all isolated RNA was converted to cDNA. Sequenced by immunoSEQ multiplex PCR; TCRdb stores in-frame clones only, minus some. The top ten clones hold 0.028% of a sample with around 250,000 clones, about 20% of them seen once. Germline V CDR1 and CDR2: PRHDT, FYEKMQ (reference sequence). V was clipped by 5 bases and J by 6 bases; unmatched bases: 8. The CDR3 has 16 residues. Notes on this clone: Its cognate antigen is unknown.

This TCR derives from a woman in her thirties or forties with type 1 diabetes. The rearrangement uses TRBV13 and TRBJ2-1, with 12 bases identical to TRBD2. Sequenced sample: naive CD4+ T cells from blood. DNA for the CDR3: TGTGCCAGCAGCCCGAGGACTAGCGGGATCGGCAATGAGCAGTTCTTC. It translates to CASSPRTSGIGNEQFF.